This T cell receptor beta chain was sequenced during a study of cytomegalovirus exposure and HLA in healthy donors. Study outcomes and limitations: The study listed roughly 160 cytomegalovirus-associated TCR beta chains.

On this clone itself: Its antigen is unidentified.

The CDR3 contains 14 residues. V shed 6 bases, J shed 7 bases, and the junction held 8 bases outside the gene matches. Germline V CDR1 and CDR2: MNHNS, SASEGT. TCRdb keeps only in-frame clones here, not all; method: immunoSEQ multiplex PCR. The data contain approximately 200,000 clones, 80% to 95% of them seen just once; the ten biggest clones take up approximately 1.1%. The sample comprised PBMCs. This TCR was sampled from a woman aged 18-29 years in good health and CMV-seronegative. The chain carries TRBV6-1 and TRBJ2-1; 8 bases map to TRBD2. CDR3 nucleotide sequence: TGTGCCAGCAGACCGGGAGGGCCATTAAATGAGCAGTTCTTC. Translation: CASRPGGPLNEQFF.